This T cell receptor (beta chain) was identified in a study of early T cells in non-severe SARS-CoV-2 infection. The study, taken as a whole, reports: Sequences matched to VDJdb favored anti-spike CD8 responses, while private and CD4 specificities were missed.

The library protocol tagged individual cDNA molecules with unique molecular identifiers. TCRdb re-analysed the 5' RACE reads in MiXCR, keeping a single row per CDR3 protein. Of about 64,000 distinct CDR3 sequences listed, 8% to 9% are singletons. Details on this clonotype: The antigen is unknown.

With V trimmed by 2 bases and J by 2 bases, 11 bases remained unmatched. Germline lookup yields CDR1 SGHKS and CDR2 YYEKEE (reference sequence). There are 18 residues in the CDR3. This specimen consisted of whole blood, obtained at baseline. V gene TRBV5-5 combines with J gene TRBJ2-3; TRBD2 agrees at 10 bases. The TCR was taken from an adult who was a healthcare worker with PCR-confirmed SARS-CoV-2 infection or an uninfected control (not recorded which). CDR3 protein: CASSLASGRDFNTDTQYF. CDR3 nucleotides: TGTGCCAGCAGCTTAGCTAGCGGGAGAGACTTCAACACAGATACGCAGTATTTT.